In its sample, the clone carrying this T cell receptor (beta chain) was seen many times. This entry is derived from a study of CD8 T cells in ankylosing spondylitis. Using its own MiXCR run on the 5' RACE reads, TCRdb lists one record per CDR3 protein. The sample lists approximately 130,000 distinct CDR3 sequences; roughly a tenth were seen once. The TCR was taken from a male donor with ankylosing spondylitis or in good health (not recorded which). The source material was blood, either unsorted or a sorted T cell fraction (not recorded which).

This CDR3 is CSARDPLYSGNTIYF. The CDR3 coding sequence is TGCAGTGCTAGAGACCCCCTGTACTCTGGAAACACCATATATTTT. The chain is built from TRBV20-1 and TRBJ1-3, with D unresolved. This CDR3 has 15 residues. CDR1 is DFQATT and CDR2 is SNEGSKA in the germline V gene (reference sequence). Trimming stripped 0 bases from V and 0 bases from J, with 9 bases between.